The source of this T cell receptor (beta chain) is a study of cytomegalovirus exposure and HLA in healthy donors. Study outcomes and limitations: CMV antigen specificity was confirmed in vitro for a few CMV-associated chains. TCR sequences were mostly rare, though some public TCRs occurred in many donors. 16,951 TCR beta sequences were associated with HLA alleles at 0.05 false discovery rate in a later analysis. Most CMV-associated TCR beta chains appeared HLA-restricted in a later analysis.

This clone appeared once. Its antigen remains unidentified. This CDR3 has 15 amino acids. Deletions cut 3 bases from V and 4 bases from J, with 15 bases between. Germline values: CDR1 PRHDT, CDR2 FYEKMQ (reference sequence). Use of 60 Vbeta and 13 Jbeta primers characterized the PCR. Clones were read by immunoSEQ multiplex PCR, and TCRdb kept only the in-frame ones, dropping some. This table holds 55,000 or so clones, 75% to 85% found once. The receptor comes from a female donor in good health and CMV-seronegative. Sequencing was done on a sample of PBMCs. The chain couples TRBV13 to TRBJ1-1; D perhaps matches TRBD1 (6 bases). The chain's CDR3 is CASSLDRSISTEAFF. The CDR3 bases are TGTGCCAGCAGCTTGGACAGATCCATTTCCACTGAAGCTTTCTTT.